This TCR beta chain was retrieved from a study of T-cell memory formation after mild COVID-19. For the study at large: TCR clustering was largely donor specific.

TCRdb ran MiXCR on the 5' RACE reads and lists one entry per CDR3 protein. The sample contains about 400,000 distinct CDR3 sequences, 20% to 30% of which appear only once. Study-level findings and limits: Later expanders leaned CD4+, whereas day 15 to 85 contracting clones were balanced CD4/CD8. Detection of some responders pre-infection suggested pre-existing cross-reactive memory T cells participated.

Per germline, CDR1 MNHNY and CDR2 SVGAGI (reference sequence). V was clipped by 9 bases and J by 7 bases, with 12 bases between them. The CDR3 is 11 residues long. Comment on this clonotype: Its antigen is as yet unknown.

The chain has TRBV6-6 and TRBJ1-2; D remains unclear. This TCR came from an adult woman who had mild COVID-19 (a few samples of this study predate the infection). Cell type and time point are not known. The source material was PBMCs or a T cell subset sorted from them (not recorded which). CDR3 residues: CASGQDLGYTF. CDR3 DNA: TGTGCCAGTGGTCAGGATCTTGGCTACACCTTC.